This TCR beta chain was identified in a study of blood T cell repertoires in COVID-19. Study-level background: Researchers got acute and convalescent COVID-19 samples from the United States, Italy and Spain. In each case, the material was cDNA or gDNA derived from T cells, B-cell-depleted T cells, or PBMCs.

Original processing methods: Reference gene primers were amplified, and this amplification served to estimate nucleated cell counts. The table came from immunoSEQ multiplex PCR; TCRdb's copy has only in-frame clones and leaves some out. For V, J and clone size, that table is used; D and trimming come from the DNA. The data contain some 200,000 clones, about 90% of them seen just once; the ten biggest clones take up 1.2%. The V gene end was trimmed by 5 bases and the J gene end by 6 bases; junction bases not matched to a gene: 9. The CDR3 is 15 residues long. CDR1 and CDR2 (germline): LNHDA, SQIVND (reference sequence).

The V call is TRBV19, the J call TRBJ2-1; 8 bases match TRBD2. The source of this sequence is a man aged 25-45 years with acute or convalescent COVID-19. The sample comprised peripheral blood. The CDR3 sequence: CASSQLAGPPNEQFF. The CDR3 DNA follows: TGTGCCAGTAGTCAGTTAGCGGGACCCCCCAATGAGCAGTTCTTC. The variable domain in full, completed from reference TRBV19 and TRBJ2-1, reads DGGITQSPKYLFRKEGQNVTLSCEQNLNHDAMYWYRQDPGQGLRLIYYSQIVNDFQKGDIAEGYSVSREKKESFPLTVTSAQKNPTAFYLCASSQLAGPPNEQFFGPGTRLTVL.